The 14 T cell receptor beta chains below were found in one sample sequenced in a study of T-cell reconstitution after alpha-beta-depleted transplantation in children. Unique molecular identifiers were incorporated during preparation of the TCRbeta library. MiXCR was run by TCRdb on the PCR reads, yielding one entry per CDR3 protein. This sample has about 72,000 distinct CDR3 sequences, with 6% to 8.5% found just once. This specimen consisted of PBMCs from the stem cell graft donor, obtained from the stem cell graft. These receptors all stem from a human donor who donated a stem cell graft to a child with acute lymphoblastic leukemia.

Ten or more counts support this clonotype. The gene calls are TRBV20-1 and TRBJ2-3, with TRBD1 matching 8 bases. Germline V CDR1 and CDR2: DFQATT, SNEGSKA (reference sequence). The CDR3 is made up of 14 amino acids. CDR3 DNA: TGCAGCGAGAGAGGACAGGGAAATACAGATACGCAGTATTTT. Residues: CSERGQGNTDTQYF.

In its sample, this clonotype was seen many times. This CDR3 is CASSLDLGQGPFF. The CDR3, as DNA: TGTGCCAGCAGCTTAGATCTTGGACAGGGACCGTTCTTC. The chain joins TRBV11-2 to TRBJ2-1; TRBD1 aligns across 8 bases. This CDR3 spans 13 amino acids. Trimming removed 0 bases from V and 15 bases from J; junction bases left unmatched: 7. Germline CDR1 and CDR2: SGHAT and FQNNGV.

The chain couples TRBV28 to TRBJ2-7, with 11 bases matching TRBD2. The trim removed 1 base at V and 2 bases at J, leaving 7 bases unmatched. The CDR3 length is 17 residues. Germline assignment: CDR1 MDHEN and CDR2 SYDVKM. CDR3 bases: TGTGCCAGCAGTTTATCCCTACTAGCGGGAGTCCCCTACGAGCAGTACTTC. Its protein is CASSLSLLAGVPYEQYF.

This clonotype was observed a few times. The rearrangement uses TRBV9 and TRBJ2-7; 9 nucleotides match TRBD1. Per the germline V gene, CDR1 is SGDLS and CDR2 is YYNGEE. V lost 1 base, J lost 6 bases, and 2 bases stayed unmatched. The CDR3 is made up of 13 amino acids. CDR3 in amino acids: CASSVTGGGEQYF. CDR3 nucleotides: TGTGCCAGCAGCGTAACAGGGGGCGGCGAGCAGTACTTC.

This clonotype came up many times. V gene TRBV25-1 combines with J gene TRBJ1-4, with 8 positions matching TRBD1. With 5 bases clipped from V and 4 bases from J, the junction kept 12 bases outside the gene matches. This CDR3 contains 17 residues. Per the germline V gene, CDR1 is MGHDK and CDR2 is SYGVNS. CDR3 bases: TGTGCCAGCAGTTCTCTAGGACAGGGCCAGGATAATGAAAAACTGTTTTTT. Its protein is CASSSLGQGQDNEKLFF.

This clonotype was observed a handful of times. The V gene is TRBV20-1, the J gene TRBJ1-2; tentative D call: TRBD1 (5 bases). The ends were cut back, 5 bases at V and 2 bases at J, with 15 bases in the middle. Looked up from germline, CDR1 is DFQATT and CDR2 is SNEGSKA (reference sequence). There are 14 residues in the CDR3. The CDR3 region is CSAPYAGTNYGYTF. The CDR3 coding sequence is TGCAGTGCTCCTTATGCAGGGACGAACTATGGCTACACCTTC.

This clonotype was seen many times. The chain couples TRBV4-3 to TRBJ1-1; 8 nucleotides agree with TRBD1. The CDR3 contains 14 residues. Germline-derived CDR1 and CDR2 are LGHNA and YSLEER. Losses at the gene ends were 3 bases for V and 7 bases for J; bases not matched to a gene: 7. CDR3 residues: CASSQQTGVGEAFF. For the CDR3, the DNA is TGCGCCAGCAGCCAGCAGACAGGGGTCGGTGAAGCTTTCTTT.

V is TRBV29-1 and J is TRBJ2-3, with 8 bases lining up with TRBD1. The junction had 8 bases not matched to a gene; V was cut back by 4 bases and J by 5 bases. Germline CDR1 and CDR2: SQVTM and ANQGSEA. The CDR3 loop spans 14 amino acids. The CDR3 reads CSVGNRGLGDTQYF. In DNA form, the CDR3 reads TGCAGCGTTGGGAACAGGGGGTTGGGAGATACGCAGTATTTT.

This clonotype has ten or more counts. The chain has TRBV6-2 or TRBV6-3 and TRBJ2-5; the D is unclear. CDR3 length: 12 amino acids. CDR1 is MNHEY, CDR2 SVGEGT, per germline. Trimming pared 6 bases from V and 5 bases from J, leaving 10 bases between. The CDR3 here is CASSPPWETQYF. CDR3 DNA sequence: TGTGCCAGCAGCCCTCCTTGGGAGACCCAGTACTTC.

The table lists this clonotype with a few counts. The chain joins TRBV20-1 to TRBJ2-5; 7 bases fit TRBD1. CDR3 length: 15 amino acids. CDR1 DFQATT and CDR2 SNEGSKA come from the germline V gene (reference sequence). V gave up 0 bases and J gave up 4 bases; unmatched junction bases: 8. The chain's CDR3 is CSARERRGPRETQYF. The DNA of the CDR3 is TGCAGTGCTAGAGAACGAAGGGGGCCAAGAGAGACCCAGTACTTC.

This clonotype has at least ten counts. The genes are TRBV9 and TRBJ1-3, with no clear D. Germline assignment: CDR1 SGDLS and CDR2 YYNGEE. The CDR3 spans 14 residues. The germline V and J ends were trimmed by 4 bases and 0 bases, with 8 bases remaining between them. Here the CDR3 reads CASSIGVSGNTIYF. In DNA, the CDR3 is TGTGCCAGCAGCATCGGGGTCTCTGGAAACACCATATATTTT.

This clonotype was counted many times. The chain recombines TRBV4-2 with TRBJ1-6, with 7 bases lining up with TRBD1. The CDR3 contains 15 residues. CDR1 is LGHNA and CDR2 is YNFKEQ in the germline V gene. With V trimmed by 0 bases and J by 10 bases, 6 bases remained unmatched. CDR3 amino acids: CASSQEKGASSPLHF. CDR3 DNA sequence: TGTGCCAGCAGCCAAGAGAAGGGGGCCTCATCACCCCTCCACTTT.

Many counts were recorded for this clonotype. The chain uses TRBV7-2 and TRBJ2-2, with a tentative D call TRBD1 (5 bases). The CDR3 runs 16 residues. The V end was cut by 1 base, the J end by 6 bases, with 15 bases between. CDR1 and CDR2 (germline): SGHTA, FQGNSA. The CDR3 DNA reads as TGTGCCAGCAGCTTAGGTGGGGCAGCCCTGTCCGGGGAGCTGTTTTTT. As protein: CASSLGGAALSGELFF.

This clonotype was seen at least ten times. The chain carries TRBV7-3 and TRBJ2-2; D ambiguous. The V end was cut by 5 bases, the J end by 5 bases, with 9 bases between. Germline lookup yields CDR1 SGHTA and CDR2 FQGTGA. The length of the CDR3 is 13 residues. CDR3 amino acids: CASSPRPTGELFF. The CDR3 coding sequence is TGTGCCAGCAGCCCTCGACCAACCGGGGAGCTGTTTTTT.